This T cell receptor beta chain was identified in a study of cytomegalovirus exposure and HLA in healthy donors. Study-level results: The authors listed 150 to 200 TCR beta chains as cytomegalovirus-associated. Accounts indicate the classifier identified cytomegalovirus status with strong specificity and sensitivity. Most TCR sequences were seen very rarely across donors, but some public TCRs occurred in many.

The V segment lost 5 bases and the J segment 4 bases; nucleotides outside the gene matches: 4. Germline V gene sequence: CDR1 GTSNPN, CDR2 SVGIG (reference sequence). This CDR3 has 13 amino acids. Profiled with immunoSEQ multiplex PCR; TCRdb holds only in-frame clones, not every one. The profile shows fewer than 250,000 clones, 80% to 90% of them singletons. A word on this clone: Antigen unknown.

This TCR was recovered from a man between 18 and 35 years old in good health and CMV-seronegative. The genes are TRBV30 and TRBJ2-7, with 11 nucleotides matching TRBD1. Source material: PBMCs. The CDR3 is CAWGTGGGYEQYF. The CDR3, as DNA: TGTGCCTGGGGGACAGGGGGAGGGTACGAGCAGTACTTC.